A single TCR beta chain is shown here with its context. These data belong to a study of blood T cell repertoires in COVID-19. Germline-derived CDR1 and CDR2 are SGHTA and FQGNSA. V dropped 0 bases and J dropped 1; count of bases not matched to a gene: 6. The CDR3 loop spans 18 amino acids. Sequencing was performed with immunoSEQ multiplex PCR; in TCRdb, only in-frame clones are kept and a portion is missing. Of about 98,000 clones detected, around nine tenths appear once; the ten largest clones hold about 9.3%. This clonotype was sampled from a man aged 50 to 59 with acute or convalescent COVID-19. The chain employs TRBV7-2 and TRBJ2-1; 10 positions match TRBD2. Sequencing was carried out using peripheral blood. This chain's CDR3 is CASSLAPSGSGSYNEQFF. DNA of the CDR3: TGTGCCAGCAGCTTAGCCCCTAGCGGGAGTGGGTCCTACAATGAGCAGTTCTTC.